This T cell receptor (beta chain) was captured in a study of vaccination effects on CD4 cells after COVID-19. Study background: The two convalescent patients provided samples 16 days and one week before vaccination.

The study, taken as a whole, reports: The study had few convalescent patients and no early post-infection timepoints. Clones arising from infection and from vaccination showed marked clonal contraction late after vaccination.

Comments on this clone: The antigen remains undetermined.

Sequencing was performed with immunoSEQ multiplex PCR; in TCRdb, only in-frame clones are kept and a portion is missing. Of tens of thousands of clones in the sample, 70% to 80% were seen once. Germline CDR1 is GTSNPN and CDR2 is SVGIG (reference sequence). After removal of 2 bases from V and 4 bases from J, the junction contained 5 bases not matched to a gene. The CDR3 totals 15 residues. Viral peptide pool expansion of antigen-specific CD4+ T cells preceded sequencing in the ViraFEST assay. Subsequent to less than eleven days of culture, CD4+ T cells were isolated. Sometime from March through December 2020, the person acquired a SARS-CoV-2 infection that PCR confirmed. Fresh IL-2-containing medium replaced half the medium on days 3 and 7.

This specimen consisted of CD4+ T cells from PBMCs cultured with a peptide pool, obtained before COVID-19 vaccination. The V gene is TRBV30, the J gene TRBJ2-7; 13 nucleotides align to TRBD2. The receptor comes from a human donor who had a prior SARS-CoV-2 infection. For the CDR3, the DNA is TGTGCCTGGAGTCCGGGACTAGCGGGACTATACGAGCAGTACTTC. Translating gives CAWSPGLAGLYEQYF. The full variable domain, in which reference TRBV30 and TRBJ2-7 provide the parts outside the CDR3, is SQTIHQWPATLVQPVGSPLSLECTVEGTSNPNLYWYRQAAGRGLQLLFYSVGIGQISSEVPQNLSASRPQDRQFILSSKKLLLSDSGFYLCAWSPGLAGLYEQYFGPGTRLTVT.